This T cell receptor (beta chain) was sequenced in a study of T cell repertoires in cytomegalovirus infection. Turning to the study itself: Shared public TCR beta signatures pointed to both CMV infection and a matching HLA type. Whole-study results and caveats: Summed frequency of shared TCR beta families picked out CMV carriers who also had the relevant HLA. Clonotype analysis showed dominance of the ex vivo response by HLA-C-restricted CMV-specific TCR beta clonotypes.

From the reads, TCRdb called clonotypes with MiXCR, one entry per CDR3 protein. The sample records about 140,000 distinct CDR3 sequences, about 6% being singletons. V lost 6 bases and J lost 5, with 13 bases in between. CDR3 length: 13 amino acids. Points on this clonotype: Its antigen is not known.

The specimen sequenced was PBMCs. This chain uses TRBV12-3 or TRBV12-4 with TRBJ1-2, with unresolved D. The sequence derives from a human donor in good health (CMV status not recorded). Some clones in this sample may be carry-over from other donors' samples. The CDR3 nucleotides are TGTGCCAGCAGCCCGGGATCCAGTTATGGCTACACCTTC. Its translation is CASSPGSSYGYTF.